What follows are 32 T cell receptor beta chains derived from one specimen sequenced in a study of shared T cell receptors in the human thymus. Clones were sequenced by immunoSEQ multiplex PCR, and TCRdb holds only the in-frame ones, with some missing. Of over 450,000 clones listed, about four fifths are singletons. These data were likewise used in another study, on human thymus T cells.

What was sequenced was thymocytes. These receptors were taken from a boy younger than two with a congenital heart defect.

The rearrangement links TRBV4-1 to TRBJ2-1, with TRBD2 matching over 16 bases. V shed 0 bases and J 0 bases; nucleotides not matched to a gene: 11. Germline values: CDR1 MGHRA, CDR2 YSYEKL. This CDR3 has 22 amino acids. In DNA form, the CDR3 reads TGCGCCAGCAGCCAAGATAAGGGACTAGCGGGAGGGGTGGGGAGCTCCTACAATGAGCAGTTCTTC. Its protein is CASSQDKGLAGGVGSSYNEQFF.

The chain uses TRBV2 and TRBJ2-1; 8 bases fit TRBD2. The J segment lost 6 bases and the V segment lost 6 bases, leaving 4 bases of the junction unmatched. The germline gives CDR1 SNHLY, CDR2 FYNNEI. CDR3 length: 13 residues. In DNA, the CDR3 is TGTGCCAGCAGAGGCGGGAGGCCCAATGAGCAGTTCTTC. This gives the protein CASRGGRPNEQFF.

J is TRBJ1-2 and V is TRBV27, with D possibly being TRBD1 (5 bases). Per germline, CDR1 MNHEY and CDR2 SMNVEV (reference sequence). Trimming pared 2 bases from V and 4 bases from J, leaving 20 bases between. The length of the CDR3 is 17 residues. Here the CDR3 reads CASSLKGGRGGLYGYTF. The CDR3, as DNA: TGTGCCAGCAGTTTAAAGGGAGGGCGGGGGGGACTCTATGGCTACACCTTC.

The chain couples TRBV5-4 to TRBJ1-2; D is unresolved. The length of the CDR3 is 14 residues. CDR1 and CDR2 from the germline V gene are SGHNT and YYREEE (reference sequence). V dropped 0 bases and J dropped 0 bases, with 6 bases sitting between them. In DNA form, the CDR3 reads TGTGCCAGCAGCTTGGACTCTTCTAACTATGGCTACACCTTC. As protein: CASSLDSSNYGYTF.

Only a few counts were recorded for this clone. The V and J genes are TRBV9 and TRBJ1-3; no firm D call. The CDR3 length is 16 residues. V was pared by 0 bases and J by 0 bases, with 10 bases between. Germline CDR1 is SGDLS and CDR2 is YYNGEE. For the CDR3, the DNA is TGTGCCAGCAGCGTAGGCCGGGGAGTCTCTGGAAACACCATATATTTT. The encoded protein is CASSVGRGVSGNTIYF.

This chain connects TRBV14 to TRBJ2-3, with D unclear. The CDR3 is 14 amino acids. The germline V gene has CDR1 SGHDN and CDR2 FVKESK. The V end lost 0 bases, the J end lost 0 bases, and 4 bases lay between the germline ends. The CDR3 spells CASSQDTSTDTQYF. CDR3 in DNA: TGTGCCAGCAGCCAAGATACAAGCACAGATACGCAGTATTTT.

The rearrangement uses TRBV2 and TRBJ1-1; D perhaps matches TRBD1 (5 bases). CDR3 length equals 15 residues. CDR1 and CDR2 (germline): SNHLY, FYNNEI. V lost 4 bases and J lost 11, with 23 bases in between. The CDR3 DNA reads as TGTGCCAGCAGTGGAGGGGACGGGAGGGTGGTTTCGGCTTTCTTT. Translated: CASSGGDGRVVSAFF.

This sequence joins TRBV7-9 and TRBJ2-1, with TRBD2 matching 8 bases. With V trimmed by 1 base and J by 2 bases, 1 base remained unmatched. Germline V gene sequence: CDR1 SEHNR, CDR2 FQNEAQ (reference sequence). The CDR3 contains 15 residues. This chain's CDR3 is CASSLGRGAYNEQFF. The CDR3 DNA follows: TGTGCCAGCAGCTTAGGGCGGGGGGCCTACAATGAGCAGTTCTTC.

This clone was observed a few times. The chain combines TRBV15 with TRBJ2-1; 13 bases are a match to TRBD2. From germline, CDR1 is LNHNV and CDR2 YYDKDF (reference sequence). The CDR3 consists of 15 residues. The V and J ends lost 5 bases and 8 bases, in that order; junction bases with no gene match: 6. The chain's CDR3 is CATSPGLAGVHEQFF. CDR3 in DNA: TGTGCCACCAGCCCAGGACTAGCGGGAGTCCATGAGCAGTTCTTC.

The V and J genes are TRBV29-1 and TRBJ1-4, with TRBD1 as a possible D gene (5 bases). V lost 7 bases, J lost 1 base, and 13 bases lay in between. Germline CDR1 reads SQVTM; CDR2 reads ANQGSEA. The CDR3 consists of 14 residues. CDR3 sequence: CSARGGGTNEKLFF. The DNA for the CDR3 is TGCAGCGCCCGTGGGGGGGGAACTAATGAAAAACTGTTTTTT.

This chain uses TRBV7-2 with TRBJ2-1; 9 bases line up with TRBD2. The CDR3 runs 16 residues. Germline CDR1 and CDR2: SGHTA and FQGNSA. V dropped 5 bases and J dropped 0; count of bases not matched to a gene: 5. The CDR3: CASSLSGSRSYNEQFF. The CDR3 bases are TGTGCCAGCAGCCTTAGCGGGAGTCGCTCCTACAATGAGCAGTTCTTC.

This chain joins TRBV27 and TRBJ2-1, with a possible D match to TRBD1 (6 bases). The CDR3 length is 15 residues. Germline V lookup: CDR1 MNHEY, CDR2 SMNVEV (reference sequence). V was cut by 6 bases and J by 0 bases, with 12 bases left in between. The CDR3 loop is CASSQGHLSYNEQFF. The CDR3, as DNA: TGTGCCAGCAGCCAGGGACACCTCTCCTACAATGAGCAGTTCTTC.

The V gene is TRBV29-1, the J gene TRBJ2-1; 12 bases fit TRBD2. V shed 6 bases and J 0 bases; nucleotides not matched to a gene: 9. Germline CDR1 is SQVTM and CDR2 is ANQGSEA. The CDR3 has 17 residues. CDR3 sequence reads: CSVERTSGVSSYNEQFF. CDR3 DNA: TGCAGCGTCGAAAGGACTAGCGGGGTGAGCTCCTACAATGAGCAGTTCTTC.

J is TRBJ2-1 and V is TRBV11-2; D is possibly TRBD2 (5 bases). The germline CDR1 and CDR2 sequences are SGHAT and FQNNGV. The length of the CDR3 is 16 residues. The V gene lost 5 bases and the J gene lost 0 bases, with 14 bases spanning the gap. The CDR3 DNA follows: TGTGCCAGCAGCCCCCATCGGGGAGTCTCCTACAATGAGCAGTTCTTC. It yields the protein CASSPHRGVSYNEQFF.

This chain links TRBV12-5 with TRBJ2-5; D perhaps matches TRBD1 (5 bases). V was cut by 0 bases and J by 1 base, with 9 bases left in between. Looked up from germline, CDR1 is LGHNT and CDR2 is FRNRAP. This CDR3 is 15 amino acids long. The CDR3, as DNA: TGTGCTAGTGGTTTGGTTAACAGGACCCAAGAGACCCAGTACTTC. Translating gives CASGLVNRTQETQYF. Filled out from reference TRBV12-5 and TRBJ2-5, the complete variable domain reads DARVTQTPRHKVTEMGQEVTMRCQPILGHNTVFWYRQTMMQGLELLAYFRNRAPLDDSGMPKDRFSAEMPDATLATLKIQPSEPRDSAVYFCASGLVNRTQETQYFGPGTRLLVL.

The rearrangement links TRBV9 to TRBJ1-1; possibly TRBD1 for D (6 bases). V was clipped by 3 bases and J by 1 base, with 10 bases between them. This CDR3 has 14 residues. In germline, CDR1 is SGDLS, CDR2 YYNGEE. The CDR3 region has the DNA TGTGCCAGCAGCGCTGGACAGAGGAACACTGAAGCTTTCTTT. It is translated as CASSAGQRNTEAFF. Looking up the rest from reference TRBV9 and TRBJ1-1 gives the full variable domain: DSGVTQTPKHLITATGQRVTLRCSPRSGDLSVYWYQQSLDQGLQFLIQYYNGEERAKGNILERFSAQQFPDLHSELNLSSLELGDSALYFCASSAGQRNTEAFFGQGTRLTVV.

The V gene is TRBV27, the J gene TRBJ1-1, with 7 positions matching TRBD1. The V segment lost 5 bases and the J segment 0 bases; nucleotides outside the gene matches: 6. Per germline, CDR1 MNHEY and CDR2 SMNVEV (reference sequence). The CDR3 runs to 15 residues. Here the CDR3 DNA reads TGTGCCAGCAGTCCACCAGGGACAGTGAACACTGAAGCTTTCTTT. Its protein is CASSPPGTVNTEAFF.

The chain uses TRBV2 and TRBJ2-7; unclear D gene. Germline V gives CDR1 SNHLY, CDR2 FYNNEI. Trimming left V 2 bases short and J 0 bases short, with 8 bases between. The CDR3 has 14 residues. The CDR3 sequence is CASSEFGPSYEQYF. The CDR3 DNA is TGTGCCAGCAGTGAATTTGGGCCCTCCTACGAGCAGTACTTC.

This clone was observed once. The gene calls are TRBV25-1 and TRBJ2-3; 7 positions match TRBD1. After removal of 3 bases from V and 2 bases from J, the junction contained 11 bases not matched to a gene. This CDR3 spans 17 amino acids. The germline gives CDR1 MGHDK, CDR2 SYGVNS. The CDR3 DNA is TGTGCCAGCAGTGACCTCCAGACAGGGCTATACACAGATACGCAGTATTTT. This encodes CASSDLQTGLYTDTQYF.

The chain uses TRBV10-3 and TRBJ2-1; 10 bases agree with TRBD1. Unmatched junction bases numbered 9, after V lost 8 bases and J lost 5 bases. CDR1 is ENHRY and CDR2 is SYGVKD in the germline V gene. This CDR3 region has 15 residues. The CDR3 bases are TGTGCCATCCTGACCGGGACAGGGGTCGACAATGAGCAGTTCTTC. This encodes CAILTGTGVDNEQFF.

This clone was observed a single time. The chain employs TRBV6-1 and TRBJ1-4, with a weak D call TRBD1 (6 bases). V was cut by 8 bases and J by 8 bases, with 21 bases left in between. CDR3 length equals 15 residues. The germline gives CDR1 MNHNS, CDR2 SASEGT. The CDR3 bases are TGTGCCAGCGGGGCCCAGACAGGCGAGGACGAAAAACTGTTTTTT. Its protein is CASGAQTGEDEKLFF.

The rearrangement joins TRBV5-1 to TRBJ2-7; 15 bases map to TRBD2. CDR1 and CDR2 (germline): SGHRS, YFSETQ. The CDR3 has 19 residues. V was clipped by 4 bases and J by 4 bases; unmatched bases: 15. The CDR3 is CASSPRTSGRASSFYEQYF. Written as DNA, the CDR3 is TGCGCCAGCAGCCCTAGGACTAGCGGGAGGGCCTCGTCGTTTTACGAGCAGTACTTC.

The genes are TRBV6-1 and TRBJ1-3; D is uncertain. The V and J ends lost 4 bases and 0 bases respectively, with 13 bases between them. The CDR3 covers 16 residues. Germline V CDR1 and CDR2: MNHNS, SASEGT. The CDR3 bases are TGTGCCAGCAGTGTGGAGGACGGAGTCTCTGGAAACACCATATATTTT. Translation gives CASSVEDGVSGNTIYF.

The V and J genes are TRBV28 and TRBJ2-1; D might be TRBD2 (7 bases). The CDR3 runs 16 residues. Germline V CDR1 and CDR2: MDHEN, SYDVKM. V lost 3 bases and J 8 bases, leaving 20 bases between the germline ends. The DNA for the CDR3 is TGTGCCAGCAGTTTTGGGGGGGCACGTCTTCTGGATGAGCAGTTCTTC. This encodes CASSFGGARLLDEQFF.

The chain employs TRBV4-2 and TRBJ2-1; possible D gene TRBD2, 6 bases. The CDR3 runs 16 residues. Trimming cost V 0 bases and J 3 bases, with 12 bases left between them. Looked up from germline, CDR1 is LGHNA and CDR2 is YNFKEQ. CDR3 in amino acids: CASSQDPSVCYNEQFF. CDR3 nucleotide sequence: TGTGCCAGCAGCCAAGATCCTAGCGTTTGCTACAATGAGCAGTTCTTC.

The rearrangement links TRBV30 to TRBJ2-5; 8 bases fit TRBD1. The end of the DNA aligns better with TRBJ2-7, so the J call may be wrong. CDR1 is GTSNPN, CDR2 SVGIG, per germline (reference sequence). The CDR3 runs to 18 residues. CDR3: CAWSWGTGNTTKIYEQYF. The CDR3 region has the DNA TGTGCCTGGAGTTGGGGGACAGGCAATACCACGAAGATTTACGAGCAGTACTTC.

The genes are TRBV19 and TRBJ2-5, with a weak D call TRBD2 (6 bases). Germline CDR1 LNHDA, CDR2 SQIVND (reference sequence). Deletions cut 3 bases from V and 5 bases from J, with 13 bases between. The CDR3 totals 14 residues. This CDR3 reads CASSMDPEGETQYF. The DNA of the CDR3 is TGTGCCAGTAGTATGGACCCGGAGGGGGAGACCCAGTACTTC.

V gene TRBV6-6 combines with J gene TRBJ1-1, with D unclear. V lost 3 bases, J lost 13 bases, and 12 bases lay in between. This CDR3 comprises 11 residues. Germline assignment: CDR1 MNHNY and CDR2 SVGAGI (reference sequence). The CDR3 loop is CASSYGQPNFF. The CDR3, as DNA: TGTGCCAGCAGTTATGGGCAGCCGAATTTCTTT.

The rearrangement links TRBV21-1 to TRBJ2-2; the D segment call TRBD1 is taken from the table without a DNA check. TRBV21-1 is reported as a pseudogene. The CDR3 has 15 residues. CDR3 nucleotides: TGTGCCAGCAGCCAGCGACAGATAAACACCGGGGAGCTGTTTTTT. It specifies CASSQRQINTGELFF.

This clone was detected a few times. The J gene is TRBJ1-5, the V gene TRBV10-3; D unclear. This CDR3 is built from 14 residues. V was shortened by 5 bases and J by 7 bases, with 15 bases between the two germline ends. Per the germline V gene, CDR1 is ENHRY and CDR2 is SYGVKD. The CDR3 spells CAISRRRVRQPQHF. Here the CDR3 DNA reads TGTGCCATCAGTAGAAGGAGGGTGAGGCAGCCCCAGCATTTT.

This clone was seen a handful of times. The CDR3 loop is CASSPRTGVNTEAFF. The CDR3 nucleotides are TGTGCCAGCAGCCCGAGGACAGGGGTGAACACTGAAGCTTTCTTT. The chain couples TRBV7-6 to TRBJ1-1, with 9 bases matching TRBD1. The CDR3 totals 15 residues. The germline gives CDR1 SGHVS, CDR2 FNYEAQ. V trimming: 5 bases; J trimming: 0 bases; junction bases outside the gene matches: 4.

V usage is TRBV6-1 and J usage is TRBJ2-7, with D unresolved. This CDR3 is built from 17 residues. Germline values: CDR1 MNHNS, CDR2 SASEGT. The V end was cut by 0 bases, the J end by 0 bases, with 15 bases between. CDR3 coding DNA: TGTGCCAGCAGTGAAGCGGGCAGCCTTCCGAGCTCCTACGAGCAGTACTTC. Translation: CASSEAGSLPSSYEQYF.